These 31 T cell receptor beta chains were sequenced from one sample in a study of CD8+ T cells in alopecia areata. Sequencing relied on a cDNA template that was reverse transcribed from extracted RNA. Sequenced by immunoSEQ multiplex PCR; TCRdb stores in-frame clones only, minus some. The sample includes 110,000 to 150,000 clones, roughly 50% of them seen just once. The treatment was: oral pan-JAK inhibitor, 5-10 mg twice daily. The sample consisted of CD8+ T cells sorted from blood, taken at week 4, from a patient treated with tofacitinib. The receptors shown here come from a human donor with alopecia areata.

V is TRBV6-6 and J is TRBJ1-1; D perhaps matches TRBD1 (5 bases). Germline V gene sequence: CDR1 MNHNY, CDR2 SVGAGI (reference sequence). V was clipped by 0 bases and J by 2 bases, with 7 bases between them. CDR3 length equals 14 residues. In nucleotides, the CDR3 is TGTGCCAGCAGTTACTCGGGGGGAAACACTGAAGCTTTCTTT. The encoded protein is CASSYSGGNTEAFF.

The genes are TRBV29-1 and TRBJ2-5, with D possibly being TRBD1 or TRBD2 (5 bases each). The V end lost 5 bases, the J end lost 10 bases, and 17 bases lay between the germline ends. The CDR3 is made up of 12 amino acids. Germline CDR1 reads SQVTM; CDR2 reads ANQGSEA. The CDR3 DNA reads as TGCAGCGTTTGGGCGGGCGAAGGGGACCAGTACTTC. Protein product: CSVWAGEGDQYF.

This clone was counted only a few times. The CDR3, as DNA: TGTGCCAGCAGTGACAGGAGCTCCTACAATGAGCAGTTCTTC. As protein: CASSDRSSYNEQFF. The V gene is TRBV6-1, the J gene TRBJ2-1; no clear D. CDR3 length equals 14 residues. Trimming removed 3 bases from V and 0 bases from J, with 6 bases in between. Germline V gene sequence: CDR1 MNHNS, CDR2 SASEGT.

The CDR3 reads CASSDAGGMTLHF. CDR3 sequence (DNA): TGTGCCAGCAGTGATGCCGGGGGGATGACCCTCCACTTT. J is TRBJ1-6 and V is TRBV6-1, with D tentatively TRBD1 (5 bases). CDR3 length: 13 amino acids. V gave up 3 bases and J gave up 14 bases, with 14 bases separating them. From germline, CDR1 is MNHNS and CDR2 SASEGT.

This clone was recorded a few times. The V call is TRBV5-1, the J call TRBJ2-5; the match to TRBD1 covers 8 bases. The DNA end is more similar to TRBJ2-7, so the J call may be wrong. Germline V gene lookup returns CDR1 SGHRS and CDR2 YFSETQ. The CDR3 runs 16 residues. The CDR3 nucleotides are TGCGCCAGCAGCTTGTACGGACAGGGCGCGAGCTACGAGCAGTACTTC. It yields the protein CASSLYGQGASYEQYF.

Note on this clone: Other DNA sequences within the sample encode an identical CDR3. V usage is TRBV30 and J usage is TRBJ1-1; no reliable D call. V was pared by 5 bases and J by 4 bases, with 8 bases between. The CDR3 spans 11 residues. From germline, CDR1 is GTSNPN and CDR2 SVGIG (reference sequence). CDR3 region: CAWSLGTEAFF. CDR3 in DNA: TGTGCCTGGTCCCTGGGCACTGAAGCTTTCTTT.

In its sample, this clone was seen a few times. V is TRBV13 and J is TRBJ2-5; D may be TRBD1 (6 bases). V was cut by 2 bases and J by 6 bases, with 10 bases left in between. Germline CDR1 PRHDT, CDR2 FYEKMQ (reference sequence). This CDR3 is 13 amino acids long. The chain's CDR3 is CASSLRGWKTQYF. The CDR3 coding sequence is TGTGCCAGCAGCTTAAGGGGGTGGAAGACCCAGTACTTC.

This clone was picked up a small number of times. The chain uses TRBV30 and TRBJ2-3; D not resolved. The ends were cut back, 2 bases at V and 2 bases at J, with 2 bases in the middle. This CDR3 contains 11 residues. Germline V gives CDR1 GTSNPN, CDR2 SVGIG (reference sequence). Here the CDR3 reads CAWSLTDTQYF. In DNA, the CDR3 is TGTGCCTGGAGTCTCACAGATACGCAGTATTTT.

This clone was recorded only once. The chain employs TRBV5-4 and TRBJ1-1; no clear D gene. The germline gives CDR1 SGHNT, CDR2 YYREEE (reference sequence). The germline V and J ends were trimmed by 2 bases and 1 base, with 9 bases remaining between them. This CDR3 has 14 residues. DNA for the CDR3: TGTGCCAGCAGCTTAATCGGAGCGAACACTGAAGCTTTCTTT. Protein: CASSLIGANTEAFF. Together with reference TRBV5-4 and TRBJ1-1, the CDR3 gives the full variable domain: ETGVTQSPTHLIKTRGQQVTLRCSSQSGHNTVSWYQQALGQGPQFIFQYYREEENGRGNFPPRFSGLQFPNYSSELNVNALELDDSALYLCASSLIGANTEAFFGQGTRLTVV.

About this clone itself: Other nucleotide sequences in the sample specify the same CDR3. V and J are TRBV7-9 and TRBJ2-5; 7 nucleotides agree with TRBD2. Germline-derived CDR1 and CDR2 are SEHNR and FQNEAQ (reference sequence). The junction had 0 bases not matched to a gene; V was cut back by 3 bases and J by 2 bases. The CDR3 is made up of 13 amino acids. The CDR3 protein is CASSFGGQETQYF. As DNA, the CDR3 is TGTGCCAGCAGCTTCGGGGGGCAAGAGACCCAGTACTTC.

The chain is built from TRBV30 and TRBJ1-1; D is perhaps TRBD1 (5 bases). Between the trimmed V and J ends, which lost 8 bases and 0 bases, there was a span of 10 bases. The CDR3 is 12 amino acids. Germline assignment: CDR1 GTSNPN and CDR2 SVGIG (reference sequence). CDR3 protein: CAGVGVNTEAFF. CDR3 in DNA: TGTGCCGGCGTAGGGGTGAACACTGAAGCTTTCTTT.

The V gene is TRBV2, the J gene TRBJ1-1; no firm D call. With 5 bases removed from V and 8 bases from J, the gap between germline ends came to 12 bases. This CDR3 region has 12 residues. Germline lookup yields CDR1 SNHLY and CDR2 FYNNEI. In DNA, the CDR3 is TGTGCCAGCAGTTCCCGGGCAACCGAAGCTTTCTTT. As protein: CASSSRATEAFF.

V and J are TRBV7-2 and TRBJ2-1, with D possibly being TRBD1 (7 bases). The CDR3 totals 14 residues. Per germline, CDR1 SGHTA and CDR2 FQGNSA. The V and J ends lost 7 bases and 0 bases respectively, with 10 bases between them. This CDR3 reads CASIQGGSYNEQFF. CDR3 bases: TGTGCCAGCATCCAGGGGGGCTCCTACAATGAGCAGTTCTTC.

This clone has a single count. This chain connects TRBV5-1 to TRBJ2-3, with TRBD2 matching over 14 bases. Germline loops: CDR1 SGHRS, CDR2 YFSETQ. The CDR3 has 16 amino acids. V was pared by 0 bases and J by 9 bases, with 6 bases of the junction left unmatched. DNA for the CDR3: TGCGCCAGCAGCTTGGCCGAGGGACTAGCGGGGGAAACGCAGTATTTT. It specifies CASSLAEGLAGETQYF.

In the case of this clone: Other DNA sequences in this specimen translate into the identical CDR3. The chain is built from TRBV6-5 and TRBJ2-7, with D uncertain. Germline V gene lookup returns CDR1 MNHEY and CDR2 SVGAGI. V gave up 2 bases and J gave up 1 base, with 6 bases separating them. This CDR3 region has 13 residues. CDR3 protein: CASSYGLSYEQYF. As DNA, the CDR3 is TGTGCCAGCAGTTACGGCCTGTCCTACGAGCAGTACTTC.

The chain links TRBV13 to TRBJ2-7, with D tentatively TRBD1 (5 bases). The CDR3 is 14 amino acids. V was trimmed by 5 bases and J by 2 bases, leaving 13 bases between them. Germline lookup yields CDR1 PRHDT and CDR2 FYEKMQ (reference sequence). DNA of the CDR3: TGTGCCAGCAGCCCAGCAGGGAACCCCTACGAGCAGTACTTC. Translating gives CASSPAGNPYEQYF.

The rearrangement uses TRBV4-3 and TRBJ2-5; D unresolved. This CDR3 has 13 amino acids. Germline V CDR1 and CDR2: LGHNA, YSLEER. Trimming took off 0 bases at V and 5 bases at J, with 7 bases between the two ends. CDR3 DNA sequence: TGCGCCAGCAGCCAAGATGTAGTCGAGACCCAGTACTTC. As protein: CASSQDVVETQYF.

The chain combines TRBV7-9 with TRBJ1-2; no clear D. Germline V gives CDR1 SEHNR, CDR2 FQNEAQ (reference sequence). This CDR3 comprises 15 residues. Trimming cost V 3 bases and J 0 bases, with 11 bases left between them. CDR3 loop: CASSFQEVANYGYTF. The CDR3 nucleotides are TGTGCCAGCAGCTTCCAGGAGGTAGCTAACTATGGCTACACCTTC. The full variable domain, its missing parts supplied by reference TRBV7-9 and TRBJ1-2, is DTGVSQNPRHKITKRGQNVTFRCDPISEHNRLYWYRQTLGQGPEFLTYFQNEAQLEKSRLLSDRFSAERPKGSFSTLEIQRTEQGDSAMYLCASSFQEVANYGYTFGSGTRLTVV.

A single count supports this clone. The gene calls are TRBV5-6 and TRBJ2-7; 8 positions match TRBD1. CDR3 length: 16 residues. Germline lookup yields CDR1 SGHDT and CDR2 YYEEEE. Trimming removed 3 bases from V and 3 bases from J; junction bases left unmatched: 11. The CDR3 sequence: CASSYSTGDDYYEQYF. CDR3 in DNA: TGTGCCAGCAGCTACTCGACAGGGGACGATTACTACGAGCAGTACTTC.

In this sample, this clone turned up a few times. The V and J genes are TRBV29-1 and TRBJ2-5; tentatively, D is TRBD1 or TRBD2 (5 bases each). The germline V and J ends were trimmed by 0 bases and 3 bases, with 11 bases remaining between them. The germline gives CDR1 SQVTM, CDR2 ANQGSEA. CDR3 size: 14 residues. CDR3 loop: CSVEEGLGEETQYF. CDR3 in DNA: TGCAGCGTTGAAGAGGGGCTGGGGGAAGAGACCCAGTACTTC.

The chain has TRBV27 and TRBJ1-6; D is possibly TRBD1 (5 bases). Per germline, CDR1 MNHEY and CDR2 SMNVEV (reference sequence). The length of the CDR3 is 15 residues. Between the trimmed V and J ends, which lost 5 bases and 6 bases, there was a span of 14 bases. The CDR3 DNA reads as TGTGCCAGCAGTCCCAATTCGGGGCTTAATTCACCCCTCCACTTT. As protein: CASSPNSGLNSPLHF.

This chain links TRBV30 with TRBJ2-4; D is perhaps TRBD1 (5 bases). Trimming took 2 bases from V and 8 from J, leaving 13 bases between them. The CDR3 loop spans 13 amino acids. CDR1 is GTSNPN and CDR2 is SVGIG in the germline V gene (reference sequence). The chain's CDR3 is CAWSRGIEDIQYF. CDR3 DNA sequence: TGTGCCTGGAGTAGGGGAATCGAGGACATTCAGTACTTC.

The V call is TRBV5-6, the J call TRBJ1-4, with D possibly matching TRBD1 (5 bases). CDR1 SGHDT and CDR2 YYEEEE come from the germline V gene. This CDR3 has 12 residues. Deletions cut 4 bases from V and 8 bases from J, with 9 bases between. The CDR3 here is CASSAGGEKLFF. CDR3 in DNA: TGTGCCAGCAGCGCTGGGGGGGAAAAACTGTTTTTT. Together with reference TRBV5-6 and TRBJ1-4, the CDR3 gives the full variable domain: DAGVTQSPTHLIKTRGQQVTLRCSPKSGHDTVSWYQQALGQGPQFIFQYYEEEERQRGNFPDRFSGHQFPNYSSELNVNALLLGDSALYLCASSAGGEKLFFGSGTQLSVL.

This clone was counted a few times. CDR3 in amino acids: CASSWTGEKLFF. The CDR3 nucleotides are TGTGCCAGCAGTTGGACTGGTGAAAAACTGTTTTTT. The chain uses TRBV27 and TRBJ1-4; D not certain. Per the germline V gene, CDR1 is MNHEY and CDR2 is SMNVEV (reference sequence). Trimming cost V 4 bases and J 7 bases, with 7 bases left between them. The CDR3 has 12 amino acids.

This clone was found a few times. V and J are TRBV10-3 and TRBJ2-7; no reliable D call. The V gene lost 3 bases and the J gene lost 2 bases, with 5 bases spanning the gap. Per germline, CDR1 ENHRY and CDR2 SYGVKD. The CDR3 totals 12 residues. The CDR3, as DNA: TGTGCCATCAGTGAAAACGCCTACGAGCAGTACTTC. This encodes CAISENAYEQYF.

This clone has just a few counts. DNA of the CDR3: TGTGCCAGAACGGGACAGGGGAGCGAGCAGTACTTC. Translation: CARTGQGSEQYF. The chain is built from TRBV2 and TRBJ2-7; 10 positions agree with TRBD1. The V gene's germline CDR1 is SNHLY and CDR2 FYNNEI. This CDR3 spans 12 amino acids. With 9 bases clipped from V and 6 bases from J, the junction kept 5 bases outside the gene matches.

In this sample, this clone turned up a few times. The CDR3 coding sequence is TGCAGCGTTCGGACCACTGAAGCTTTCTTT. Translation: CSVRTTEAFF. The chain joins TRBV29-1 to TRBJ1-1; D unresolved. Trimming stripped 5 bases from V and 4 bases from J, with 5 bases between. The germline V gene has CDR1 SQVTM and CDR2 ANQGSEA. The CDR3 sequence is 10 residues long.

The table lists this clone with a few counts. The chain is built from TRBV4-2 and TRBJ2-1; 7 bases line up with TRBD2. The J segment lost 0 bases and the V segment lost 1 base, leaving 9 bases of the junction unmatched. The germline gives CDR1 LGHNA, CDR2 YNFKEQ. The CDR3 extends over 18 amino acids. In DNA form, the CDR3 reads TGTGCCAGCAGCCAAGTACCCAGCGGGGTGAGCTCCTACAATGAGCAGTTCTTC. Its translation is CASSQVPSGVSSYNEQFF.

This chain uses TRBV11-2 with TRBJ2-1; TRBD2 agrees at 7 bases. Germline V gene sequence: CDR1 SGHAT, CDR2 FQNNGV. V shed 4 bases, J shed 1 base, and the junction held 10 bases outside the gene matches. The CDR3 loop spans 17 amino acids. The CDR3 DNA follows: TGTGCCAGCAGCTCTTTGCGGCCCGGGGGGTCCTACAATGAGCAGTTCTTC. It yields the protein CASSSLRPGGSYNEQFF.

The chain is built from TRBV4-1 and TRBJ2-3; tentatively, D is TRBD2 (5 bases). Trimming removed 4 bases from V and 0 bases from J, with 14 bases in between. The CDR3 is 16 amino acids. Germline lookup yields CDR1 MGHRA and CDR2 YSYEKL. The CDR3 bases are TGCGCCAGCAGCCCGGCAGTGTGGACTAGCACAGATACGCAGTATTTT. This gives the protein CASSPAVWTSTDTQYF.

This rearrangement joins TRBV5-6 to TRBJ2-5, with 7 bases aligning to TRBD1. V dropped 3 bases and J dropped 3; count of bases not matched to a gene: 2. Germline CDR1 is SGHDT and CDR2 is YYEEEE. There are 13 residues in the CDR3. The CDR3 DNA reads as TGTGCCAGCAGCTACGACAGGGAAGAGACCCAGTACTTC. Protein sequence: CASSYDREETQYF.